This T cell receptor (beta chain) originates from a study of identical twins. General observations from the study: Where beta out-of-frame sequences were concerned, excess twin sharing was weaker.

One entry per CDR3 protein results from TCRdb running MiXCR on the 5' RACE reads. In the table there are 520,000 or so distinct CDR3 sequences, around 20% of which are singletons. Points on this clonotype: Its antigen is currently unknown.

Germline V gene sequence: CDR1 SGHRS, CDR2 YFSETQ. The CDR3 spans 12 residues. The V end lost 3 bases, the J end lost 9 bases, and 10 bases lay between the germline ends. A further study also used this sample, focusing on T cells expressing NK-cell markers. Turning to that study: As a fraction of CD8+ T cells, dominant NKG2C+ clonotypes reached roughly 1.0-7.5% in six donors.

The genes are TRBV5-1 and TRBJ2-4; D possibly corresponds to TRBD1 (6 bases). What was sequenced was CD4+ T cells sorted from blood. The receptor was derived from a woman aged 18-29 years in good health. CDR3 region: CASSSTGLIQYF. Written as DNA, the CDR3 is TGCGCCAGCAGCTCCACAGGGCTCATTCAGTACTTC.